Presented here are 10 T cell receptor beta chains from one specimen sequenced in a study of T cell changes during pregnancy in multiple sclerosis. Generated by immunoSEQ multiplex PCR, the TCRdb table keeps only in-frame clones and is missing some. The sample carries over 45,000 clones, almost 95% recorded once. The sequenced sample was CD4+ T cells from peripheral blood mononuclear cells, obtained in the second trimester of pregnancy. The receptors originated from a female donor in good health, enrolled as a control in a pregnancy study.

The rearrangement links TRBV11-1 to TRBJ1-1, with unresolved D. Trimming removed 2 bases from V and 6 bases from J, with 13 bases in between. This CDR3 is built from 14 residues. Germline-derived CDR1 and CDR2 are SGHAT and FQDESV (reference sequence). CDR3 residues: CASSLNSPESEAFF. The CDR3 coding sequence is TGTGCCAGCAGCTTAAACAGCCCAGAATCTGAAGCTTTCTTT.

The rearrangement links TRBV7-6 to TRBJ2-7; D is perhaps TRBD1 (5 bases). This CDR3 has 15 residues. Trimming removed 5 bases at V and 2 bases at J, with 16 bases between. Germline loops: CDR1 SGHVS, CDR2 FNYEAQ. Here the CDR3 reads CASSPQGSPTYEQYF. For the CDR3, the DNA is TGTGCCAGCAGCCCCCAGGGCTCCCCCACCTACGAGCAGTACTTC. Drawing the rest from reference TRBV7-6 and TRBJ2-7, the complete variable domain is GAGVSQSPRYKVTKRGQDVALRCDPISGHVSLYWYRQALGQGPEFLTYFNYEAQQDKSGLPNDRFSAERPEGSISTLTIQRTEQRDSAMYRCASSPQGSPTYEQYFGPGTRLTVT.

CDR3 amino acids: CASLLGTSGFEQYF. In DNA form, the CDR3 reads TGTGCCAGCCTCCTAGGGACTAGCGGCTTCGAGCAGTACTTC. V is TRBV6-1 and J is TRBJ2-7, with 11 positions matching TRBD2. Trimming at V came to 8 bases and at J to 6 bases, leaving 9 bases not matched to a gene. Per the germline V gene, CDR1 is MNHNS and CDR2 is SASEGT. The CDR3 has 14 residues.

This chain links TRBV5-5 with TRBJ2-1; possible D gene TRBD2, 6 bases. Germline V gene sequence: CDR1 SGHKS, CDR2 YYEKEE (reference sequence). V lost 4 bases and J lost 9, with 14 bases in between. The CDR3 extends over 13 amino acids. CDR3 sequence reads: CASSPDYLAEQFF. In DNA, the CDR3 is TGTGCCAGCAGCCCGGACTATTTAGCTGAGCAGTTCTTC.

Notes on this clone: The same CDR3 arises from other DNA sequences in this sample as well. The rearrangement uses TRBV7-9 and TRBJ1-5; D might be TRBD1 (5 bases). The V and J ends lost 1 base and 2 bases respectively, with 6 bases between them. This CDR3 comprises 14 residues. Looked up from germline, CDR1 is SEHNR and CDR2 is FQNEAQ (reference sequence). The CDR3 spells CASSLGGGNQPQHF. The CDR3 DNA reads as TGTGCCAGCAGCTTAGGGGGCGGCAATCAGCCCCAGCATTTT.

This clone has a single count. The chain is built from TRBV29-1 and TRBJ2-7; D is possibly TRBD1 (6 bases). The CDR3 covers 11 residues. CDR1 is SQVTM, CDR2 ANQGSEA, per germline. Trimming stripped 8 bases from V and 6 bases from J, with 14 bases between. This chain's CDR3 is CSLPDRSEQYF. The CDR3 nucleotides are TGCAGCCTACCGGACAGAAGCGAGCAGTACTTC.

This clone was seen a single time. V is TRBV5-4 and J is TRBJ2-1; 12 bases line up with TRBD1. CDR1 is SGHNT and CDR2 is YYREEE in the germline V gene (reference sequence). The CDR3 length is 17 residues. Trimming took 4 bases from V and 10 from J; bases not matched to a gene: 15. CDR3 sequence reads: CASSRPGQGAFRGEQFF. CDR3 in DNA: TGTGCCAGCAGCCGACCGGGACAGGGGGCCTTCAGGGGAGAGCAGTTCTTC.

This chain uses TRBV6-5 with TRBJ1-1, with D uncertain. Germline CDR1 and CDR2: MNHEY and SVGAGI. Trimming pared 2 bases from V and 10 bases from J, leaving 11 bases between. The CDR3 has 12 residues. The CDR3 sequence: CASSYGGRRAFF. The DNA of the CDR3 is TGTGCCAGCAGTTACGGCGGGCGCCGAGCTTTCTTT.

The chain joins TRBV2 to TRBJ2-7, with 9 bases fitting TRBD1. The germline CDR1 and CDR2 sequences are SNHLY and FYNNEI. The trim removed 8 bases at V and 0 bases at J, leaving 2 bases unmatched. The CDR3 spans 13 residues. The CDR3 nucleotides are TGTGCCAGCCGACAGGGGGTCTCCTACGAGCAGTACTTC. Protein product: CASRQGVSYEQYF. Full variable domain (rest looked up from reference TRBV2 and TRBJ2-7): EPEVTQTPSHQVTQMGQEVILRCVPISNHLYFYWYRQILGQKVEFLVSFYNNEISEKSEIFDDQFSVERPDGSNFTLKIRSTKLEDSAMYFCASRQGVSYEQYFGPGTRLTVT.

This chain links TRBV5-1 with TRBJ1-4; the match to TRBD1 covers 9 bases. V was pared by 4 bases and J by 7 bases, with 5 bases of the junction left unmatched. CDR1 is SGHRS and CDR2 is YFSETQ in the germline V gene. The CDR3 loop spans 14 amino acids. CDR3 nucleotides: TGCGCCAGCAGCCCCACAGGGGGCGGTGAAAAACTGTTTTTT. This codes for CASSPTGGGEKLFF.